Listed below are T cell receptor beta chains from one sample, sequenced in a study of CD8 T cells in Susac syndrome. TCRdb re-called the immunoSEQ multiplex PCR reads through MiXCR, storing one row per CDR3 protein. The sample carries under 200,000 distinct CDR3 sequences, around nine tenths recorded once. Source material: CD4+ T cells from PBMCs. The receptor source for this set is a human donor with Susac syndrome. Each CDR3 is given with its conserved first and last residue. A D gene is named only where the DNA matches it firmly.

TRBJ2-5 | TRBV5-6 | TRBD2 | CASSYSPLAGKETQYF | TGTGCCAGCAGCTACTCACCACTAGCGGGAAAAGAGACCCAGTACTTC
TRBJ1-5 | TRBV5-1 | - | CASSLDAVDQPQHF | TGCGCCAGCAGCTTGGATGCGGTGGATCAGCCCCAGCATTTT
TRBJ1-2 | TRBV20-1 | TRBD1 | CSARATTGHGYTF | TGCAGTGCTAGAGCAACGACAGGGCATGGCTACACCTTC
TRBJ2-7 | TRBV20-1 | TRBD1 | CSATGQGIYDEQYF | TGCAGTGCTACGGGACAGGGTATTTACGACGAGCAGTACTTC
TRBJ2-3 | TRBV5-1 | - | CASSFTQRITDTQYF | TGCGCCAGCAGCTTCACCCAACGTATCACAGATACGCAGTATTTT
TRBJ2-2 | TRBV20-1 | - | CSAIRGRDTGELFF | TGCAGTGCCATACGTGGACGTGACACCGGGGAGCTGTTTTTT
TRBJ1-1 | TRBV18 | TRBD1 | CASSPSGGYTEAFF | TGTGCCAGCTCACCCTCAGGGGGATACACTGAAGCTTTCTTT
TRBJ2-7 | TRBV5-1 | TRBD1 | CASSLRTGGSGEQYF | TGCGCCAGCAGCTTGCGGACAGGGGGATCGGGCGAGCAGTACTTC
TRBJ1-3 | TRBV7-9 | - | CASSGKSQGRSGNTIYF | TGTGCCAGCAGCGGAAAATCACAGGGCCGCTCTGGAAACACCATATATTTT
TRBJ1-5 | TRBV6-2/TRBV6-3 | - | CASRGAEGLDSNQPQHF | TGTGCCAGCAGGGGGGCTGAGGGGCTCGATAGCAATCAGCCCCAGCATTTT
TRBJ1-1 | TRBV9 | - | CASRGEGFNTEAFF | TGTGCCAGCAGGGGTGAGGGGTTTAACACTGAAGCTTTCTTT
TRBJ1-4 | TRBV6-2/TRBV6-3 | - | CASTPPGAGNEKLFF | TGTGCCAGCACCCCTCCCGGGGCTGGTAATGAAAAACTGTTTTTT
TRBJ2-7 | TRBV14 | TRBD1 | CASSQAGGFYEQYF | TGTGCCAGCAGCCAAGCAGGGGGCTTCTACGAGCAGTACTTC
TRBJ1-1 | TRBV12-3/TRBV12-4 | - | CASSQQGLDTEAFF | TGTGCCAGCAGCCAACAGGGTCTCGACACTGAAGCTTTCTTT
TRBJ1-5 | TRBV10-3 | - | CAISDYPPGVNQPQHF | TGTGCCATCAGTGATTATCCCCCGGGAGTTAATCAGCCCCAGCATTTT
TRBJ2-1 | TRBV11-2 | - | CASSQGGEQFF | TGTGCCAGCAGCCAGGGGGGTGAGCAGTTCTTC